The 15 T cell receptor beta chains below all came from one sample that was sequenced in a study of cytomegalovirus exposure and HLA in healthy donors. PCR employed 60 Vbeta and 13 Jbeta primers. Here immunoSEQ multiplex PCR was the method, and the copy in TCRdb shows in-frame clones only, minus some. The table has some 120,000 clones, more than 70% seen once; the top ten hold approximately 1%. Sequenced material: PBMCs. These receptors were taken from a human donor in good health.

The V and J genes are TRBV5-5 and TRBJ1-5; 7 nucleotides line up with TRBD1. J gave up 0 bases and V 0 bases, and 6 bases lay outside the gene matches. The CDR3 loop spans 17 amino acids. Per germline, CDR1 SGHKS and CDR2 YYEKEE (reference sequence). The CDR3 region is CASSLAGTAISNQPQHF. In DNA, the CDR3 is TGTGCCAGCAGCTTGGCCGGGACAGCTATTAGCAATCAGCCCCAGCATTTT.

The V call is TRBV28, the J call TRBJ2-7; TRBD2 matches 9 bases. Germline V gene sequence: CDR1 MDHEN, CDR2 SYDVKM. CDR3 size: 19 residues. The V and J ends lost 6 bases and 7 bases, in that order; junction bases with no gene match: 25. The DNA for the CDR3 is TGTGCCAGCAGCTCCCTACCCGGGCTAGCGGGGTTCTGGGGGGGAGAGCAGTACTTC. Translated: CASSSLPGLAGFWGGEQYF.

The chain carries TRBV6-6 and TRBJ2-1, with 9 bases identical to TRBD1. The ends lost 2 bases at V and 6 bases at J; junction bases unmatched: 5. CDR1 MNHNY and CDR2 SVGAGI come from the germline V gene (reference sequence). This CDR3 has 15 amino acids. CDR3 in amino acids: CASSYPGQGLNEQFF. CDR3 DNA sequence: TGTGCCAGCAGTTACCCGGGACAGGGCCTCAATGAGCAGTTCTTC.

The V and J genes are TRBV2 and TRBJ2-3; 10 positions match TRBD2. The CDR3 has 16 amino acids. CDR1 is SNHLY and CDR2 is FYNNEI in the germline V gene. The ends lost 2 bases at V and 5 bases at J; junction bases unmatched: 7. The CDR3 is CASSERASGGLDTQYF. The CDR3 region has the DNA TGTGCCAGCAGTGAAAGGGCTAGCGGGGGTTTAGATACGCAGTATTTT.

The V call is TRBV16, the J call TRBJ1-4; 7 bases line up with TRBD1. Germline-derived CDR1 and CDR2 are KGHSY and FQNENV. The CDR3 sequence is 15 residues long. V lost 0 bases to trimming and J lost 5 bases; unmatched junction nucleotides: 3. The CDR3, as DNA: TGTGCCAGCAGCCAATCGGAGGGGGCGAATGAAAAACTGTTTTTT. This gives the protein CASSQSEGANEKLFF.

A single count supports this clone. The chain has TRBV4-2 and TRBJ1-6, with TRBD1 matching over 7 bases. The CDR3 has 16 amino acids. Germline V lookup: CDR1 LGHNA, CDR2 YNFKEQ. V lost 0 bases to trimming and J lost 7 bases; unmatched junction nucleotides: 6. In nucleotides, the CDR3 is TGTGCCAGCAGCCAAGATCCAACAGGGGCGAATTCACCCCTCCACTTT. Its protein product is CASSQDPTGANSPLHF.

As DNA, the CDR3 is TGTGCCAGCAGCGTAGGAGGCGGGGGCTACTCCTACGAGCAGTACTTC. Residues: CASSVGGGGYSYEQYF. The gene calls are TRBV9 and TRBJ2-7, with a tentative D call TRBD2 (7 bases). V was clipped by 0 bases and J by 0 bases, with 13 bases between them. There are 16 residues in the CDR3. The V gene's germline CDR1 is SGDLS and CDR2 YYNGEE. The whole variable domain, filled in from reference TRBV9 and TRBJ2-7, reads DSGVTQTPKHLITATGQRVTLRCSPRSGDLSVYWYQQSLDQGLQFLIQYYNGEERAKGNILERFSAQQFPDLHSELNLSSLELGDSALYFCASSVGGGGYSYEQYFGPGTRLTVT.

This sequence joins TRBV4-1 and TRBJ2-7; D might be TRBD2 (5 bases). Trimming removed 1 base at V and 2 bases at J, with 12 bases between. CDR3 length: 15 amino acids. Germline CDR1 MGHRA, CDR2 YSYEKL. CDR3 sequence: CASSQVVGSPYEQYF. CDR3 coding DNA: TGCGCCAGCAGCCAAGTTGTGGGGAGTCCCTACGAGCAGTACTTC.

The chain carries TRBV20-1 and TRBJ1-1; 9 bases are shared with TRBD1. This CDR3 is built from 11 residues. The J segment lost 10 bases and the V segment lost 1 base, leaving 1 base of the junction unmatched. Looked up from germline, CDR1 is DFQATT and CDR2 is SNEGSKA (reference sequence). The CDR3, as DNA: TGCAGTGCTAGAGGACAGGGGGGAGCTTTCTTT. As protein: CSARGQGGAFF.

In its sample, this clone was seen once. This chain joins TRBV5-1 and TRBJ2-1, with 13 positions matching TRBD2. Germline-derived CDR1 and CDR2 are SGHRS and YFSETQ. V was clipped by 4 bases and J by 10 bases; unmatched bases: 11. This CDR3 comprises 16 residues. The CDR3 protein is CASSLVGLAGFVEQFF. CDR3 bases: TGCGCCAGCAGCCTGGTGGGACTAGCGGGGTTCGTGGAGCAGTTCTTC.

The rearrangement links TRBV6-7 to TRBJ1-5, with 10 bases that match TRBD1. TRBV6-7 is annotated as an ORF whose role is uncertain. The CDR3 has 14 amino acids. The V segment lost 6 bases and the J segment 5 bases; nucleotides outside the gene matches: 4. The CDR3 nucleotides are TGTGCCAGCAGCGACAGGGGGCGAGATCAGCCCCAGCATTTT. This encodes CASSDRGRDQPQHF.

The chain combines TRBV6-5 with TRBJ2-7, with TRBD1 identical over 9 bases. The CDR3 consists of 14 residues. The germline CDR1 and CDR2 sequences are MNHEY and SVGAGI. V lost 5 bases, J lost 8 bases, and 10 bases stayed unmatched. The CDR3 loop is CASSPGTGLLKQYF. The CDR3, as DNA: TGTGCCAGCAGTCCCGGGACAGGGCTCCTAAAGCAGTACTTC.

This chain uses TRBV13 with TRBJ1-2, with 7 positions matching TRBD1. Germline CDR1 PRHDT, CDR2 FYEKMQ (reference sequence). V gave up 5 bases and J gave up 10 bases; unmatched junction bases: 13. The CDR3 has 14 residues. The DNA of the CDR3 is TGTGCCAGCAGCCTTACAGGGGCCCTAAGGGACTACACCTTC. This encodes CASSLTGALRDYTF. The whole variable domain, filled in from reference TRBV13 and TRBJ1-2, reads AAGVIQSPRHLIKEKRETATLKCYPIPRHDTVYWYQQGPGQDPQFLISFYEKMQSDKGSIPDRFSAQQFSDYHSELNMSSLELGDSALYFCASSLTGALRDYTFGSGTRLTVV.

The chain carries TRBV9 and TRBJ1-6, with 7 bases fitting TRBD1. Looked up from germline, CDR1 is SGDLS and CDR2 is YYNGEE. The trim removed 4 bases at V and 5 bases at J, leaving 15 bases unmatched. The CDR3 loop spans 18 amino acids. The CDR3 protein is CASSPRPAQGIDNSPLHF. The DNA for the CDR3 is TGTGCCAGCAGCCCTCGACCGGCACAGGGGATAGATAATTCACCCCTCCACTTT.

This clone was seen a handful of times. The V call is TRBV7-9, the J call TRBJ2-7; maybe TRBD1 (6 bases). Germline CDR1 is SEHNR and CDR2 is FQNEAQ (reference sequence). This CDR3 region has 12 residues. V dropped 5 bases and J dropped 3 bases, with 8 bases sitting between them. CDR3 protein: CASSTDSYEQYF. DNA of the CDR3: TGTGCCAGCAGCACGGACAGCTACGAGCAGTACTTC. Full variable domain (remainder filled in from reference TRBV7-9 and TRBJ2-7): DTGVSQNPRHKITKRGQNVTFRCDPISEHNRLYWYRQTLGQGPEFLTYFQNEAQLEKSRLLSDRFSAERPKGSFSTLEIQRTEQGDSAMYLCASSTDSYEQYFGPGTRLTVT.